The 17 T cell receptor beta chains below all came from one sample that was sequenced in a study of Ad26.COV2.S vaccination and SARS-CoV-2 variants. The treatment denotes: around 19 received Ad26.COV2.S at low or high dose, single or two shots; roughly 5 received placebo; per-sample allocation not given. Day 63 following the first vaccine or placebo injection was when the samples were taken. Profiling relied on immunoSEQ multiplex PCR, and the TCRdb table lists in-frame clones only, not all of them. The table shows around 370,000 clones, with 70% to 90% occurring only once. The source was peripheral blood, collected in a trial of Ad26.COV2.S vaccine versus placebo. The source is a person aged 18-60 years who received the Ad26.COV2.S COVID-19 vaccine or a placebo.

The chain has TRBV10-2 and TRBJ2-7; D gene unclear. CDR3 size: 14 residues. Germline V CDR1 and CDR2: WSHSY, SAAADI. V was shortened by 8 bases and J by 0 bases, with 14 bases between the two germline ends. CDR3 region: CASGGWASSYEQYF. CDR3 DNA: TGCGCCAGCGGTGGGTGGGCCAGCTCCTACGAGCAGTACTTC.

V and J are TRBV3-1 (or the pseudogene TRBV3-2) and TRBJ1-1; D ambiguous. Germline V gene sequence: CDR1 LGHDT, CDR2 YNNKEL (reference sequence). The ends were cut back, 5 bases at V and 1 base at J, with 14 bases in the middle. This CDR3 region has 15 residues. The CDR3, as DNA: TGTGCCAGCAGCGCAGAAGGGTTGGGGAACACTGAAGCTTTCTTT. Its translation is CASSAEGLGNTEAFF.

In its sample, this clone was seen a few times. This chain uses TRBV9 with TRBJ2-7; 7 bases are a match to TRBD2. J was trimmed by 2 bases and V by 3 bases; bases with no gene match: 5. Per germline, CDR1 SGDLS and CDR2 YYNGEE. The CDR3 covers 14 residues. As DNA, the CDR3 is TGTGCCAGCAGCGCCGGACTAGGGGCCTACGAGCAGTACTTC. Its translation: CASSAGLGAYEQYF.

The genes are TRBV19 and TRBJ2-6; tentative D call: TRBD1 (6 bases). V gave up 3 bases and J gave up 0 bases, with 12 bases separating them. Germline CDR1 reads LNHDA; CDR2 reads SQIVND (reference sequence). The CDR3 is 17 amino acids. This CDR3 reads CASSIGTTSSGANVLTF. The CDR3 bases are TGTGCCAGTAGTATTGGGACAACAAGCTCTGGGGCCAACGTCCTGACTTTC.

The chain recombines TRBV5-4 with TRBJ2-5, with 11 bases matching TRBD2. The CDR3 is made up of 17 amino acids. With V trimmed by 5 bases and J by 2 bases, 11 bases remained unmatched. Germline loops: CDR1 SGHNT, CDR2 YYREEE (reference sequence). This CDR3 reads CASRYDPGLAAQETQYF. In nucleotides, the CDR3 is TGTGCCAGCAGATACGATCCGGGACTAGCGGCACAAGAGACCCAGTACTTC. Combining the CDR3 with reference TRBV5-4 and TRBJ2-5 gives the whole variable domain ETGVTQSPTHLIKTRGQQVTLRCSSQSGHNTVSWYQQALGQGPQFIFQYYREEENGRGNFPPRFSGLQFPNYSSELNVNALELDDSALYLCASRYDPGLAAQETQYFGPGTRLLVL.

V and J are TRBV19 and TRBJ2-7; D is ambiguous. Germline V gives CDR1 LNHDA, CDR2 SQIVND (reference sequence). Deletions cut 2 bases from V and 3 bases from J, with 11 bases between. CDR3 length equals 14 residues. The CDR3 loop reads CASSIRPGIYEQYF. The DNA for the CDR3 is TGTGCCAGTAGTATACGTCCAGGAATCTACGAGCAGTACTTC.

The rearrangement joins TRBV14 to TRBJ1-1; no clear D. CDR1 and CDR2 from the germline V gene are SGHDN and FVKESK. This CDR3 contains 13 residues. V was pared by 5 bases and J by 1 base, with 8 bases between. The CDR3 DNA reads TGTGCCAGCAGCTCGTTAGGGAACACTGAAGCTTTCTTT. Its translation is CASSSLGNTEAFF. Filled out from reference TRBV14 and TRBJ1-1, the complete variable domain reads EAGVTQFPSHSVIEKGQTVTLRCDPISGHDNLYWYRRVMGKEIKFLLHFVKESKQDESGMPNNRFLAERTGGTYSTLKVQPAELEDSGVYFCASSSLGNTEAFFGQGTRLTVV.

This rearrangement joins TRBV28 to TRBJ2-3; unclear D gene. The CDR3 runs 13 residues. Germline assignment: CDR1 MDHEN and CDR2 SYDVKM. The ends were cut back, 6 bases at V and 0 bases at J, with 7 bases in the middle. CDR3 protein: CASRPPSTDTQYF. For the CDR3, the DNA is TGTGCCAGCAGACCCCCTAGCACAGATACGCAGTATTTT. Using reference TRBV28 and TRBJ2-3 for the parts outside the CDR3, the full variable domain is DVKVTQSSRYLVKRTGEKVFLECVQDMDHENMFWYRQDPGLGLRLIYFSYDVKMKEKGDIPEGYSVSREKKERFSLILESASTNQTSMYLCASRPPSTDTQYFGPGTRLTVL.

The CDR3 nucleotides are TGTGCCAGTAGTCCCAGGAGACCGCCTAACTATGGCTACACCTTC. Protein sequence: CASSPRRPPNYGYTF. This sequence joins TRBV19 and TRBJ1-2; D gene uncertain. The CDR3 consists of 15 residues. CDR1 is LNHDA, CDR2 SQIVND, per germline (reference sequence). V lost 5 bases, J lost 0 bases, and 13 bases lay in between.

This chain uses TRBV27 with TRBJ2-2; D remains unclear. The CDR3 runs 12 residues. CDR1 and CDR2 from the germline V gene are MNHEY and SMNVEV (reference sequence). V lost 4 bases to trimming and J lost 6 bases, with 6 bases between them. The CDR3 DNA reads TGTGCCAGCAGTTCATTCCCCGGGGAGCTGTTTTTT. It yields the protein CASSSFPGELFF.

V and J are TRBV5-8 and TRBJ1-3; D is perhaps TRBD1 (6 bases). The length of the CDR3 is 17 residues. Trimming cost V 0 bases and J 0 bases, with 13 bases left between them. The germline V gene has CDR1 SGHTS and CDR2 YDEGEE. CDR3 residues: CASSLAGFRGSGNTIYF. The DNA of the CDR3 is TGTGCCAGCAGCTTGGCTGGGTTCAGGGGCTCTGGAAACACCATATATTTT.

The chain joins TRBV4-1 to TRBJ1-2; D is unresolved. V was shortened by 0 bases and J by 4 bases, with 12 bases between the two germline ends. Germline CDR1 and CDR2: MGHRA and YSYEKL. CDR3 length equals 15 residues. CDR3 amino acids: CASSQEWPYTYGYTF. The DNA for the CDR3 is TGCGCCAGCAGCCAAGAGTGGCCCTACACCTATGGCTACACCTTC.

The genes are TRBV6-2 or TRBV6-3 and TRBJ2-7; possibly TRBD1 for D (7 bases). Trimming removed 0 bases at V and 2 bases at J, with 20 bases between. CDR3 length: 18 residues. Germline V lookup: CDR1 MNHEY, CDR2 SVGEGT. CDR3 region: CASSYSRRLGGQTYEQYF. In nucleotides, the CDR3 is TGTGCCAGCAGTTACTCGAGGCGGCTGGGGGGACAGACCTACGAGCAGTACTTC.

CDR3 sequence (DNA): TGTGCCACCAGCAGAGAAACCGGGACAGACCGCACCCCGCCCGGTGATGTTGAAAAACTGTTTTTT. Protein sequence: CATSRETGTDRTPPGDVEKLFF. The chain links TRBV15 to TRBJ1-4; 7 bases agree with TRBD1. The germline V gene has CDR1 LNHNV and CDR2 YYDKDF (reference sequence). This CDR3 spans 22 amino acids. The trim removed 0 bases at V and 7 bases at J, leaving 26 bases unmatched.

This clone was detected once. The genes are TRBV6-5 and TRBJ2-7, with TRBD1 matching over 10 bases. Trimming cost V 2 bases and J 3 bases; bases outside gene matches: 4. The germline V gene has CDR1 MNHEY and CDR2 SVGAGI. The CDR3 covers 15 residues. CDR3 protein: CASSYEGQGFYEQYF. As DNA, the CDR3 is TGTGCCAGCAGTTACGAGGGACAGGGGTTCTACGAGCAGTACTTC.

This clone was counted a single time. The chain combines TRBV19 with TRBJ1-1; D call uncertain. This CDR3 has 14 residues. Deletions cut 5 bases from V and 2 bases from J, with 12 bases between. Germline-derived CDR1 and CDR2 are LNHDA and SQIVND (reference sequence). CDR3 in DNA: TGTGCCAGTAGTTTCGGGTTGGTTAACACTGAAGCTTTCTTT. Translating gives CASSFGLVNTEAFF.

This chain joins TRBV4-1 and TRBJ2-3, with 14 bases aligning to TRBD2. Germline V gene sequence: CDR1 MGHRA, CDR2 YSYEKL. With 0 bases clipped from V and 4 bases from J, the junction kept 12 bases outside the gene matches. CDR3 length: 20 residues. The CDR3 loop is CASSQELLTSGGGVADTQYF. CDR3 nucleotides: TGCGCCAGCAGCCAAGAACTCCTGACTAGCGGGGGGGGCGTGGCAGATACGCAGTATTTT.